These 9 T cell receptor beta chains originate from one sample sequenced in a study of T cell responses to AZD1222 COVID-19 vaccine. Measured with immunoSEQ multiplex PCR; TCRdb has only the in-frame clones, and not every one. The sample comprises approximately 100,000 clones, around nine tenths of which are singletons, and 12% rests with the top ten. The input for sequencing was peripheral blood, taken on day 0 of AZD1222 vaccination. The receptors here all came from an adult in good health.

The chain links TRBV7-8 to TRBJ2-5, with 11 nucleotides matching TRBD2. From germline, CDR1 is SGHVS and CDR2 FQNEAQ. The CDR3 totals 17 residues. Trimming took 0 bases from V and 5 from J; bases not matched to a gene: 8. The CDR3 reads CASSLAIAGGPRETQYF. The CDR3 DNA sequence: TGTGCCAGCAGCTTAGCGATAGCGGGAGGGCCCCGGGAGACCCAGTACTTC.

The chain joins TRBV7-3 to TRBJ2-2, with 11 positions matching TRBD1. V lost 5 bases and J lost 4; bases outside the gene matches: 3. Looked up from germline, CDR1 is SGHTA and CDR2 is FQGTGA. CDR3 length: 15 residues. CDR3 DNA: TGTGCCAGCAGCCCGGGGACAGGGGGCACCGGGGAGCTGTTTTTT. It codes for CASSPGTGGTGELFF.

The chain recombines TRBV7-2 with TRBJ1-2; D might be TRBD1 (6 bases). The germline CDR1 and CDR2 sequences are SGHTA and FQGNSA. V gave up 5 bases and J gave up 8 bases, with 12 bases separating them. The CDR3 is 12 residues long. The CDR3 DNA sequence: TGTGCCAGCAGCCCACACAGGGACGGCTACACCTTC. Protein: CASSPHRDGYTF.

The gene calls are TRBV15 and TRBJ1-4; D remains unclear. CDR1 and CDR2 from the germline V gene are LNHNV and YYDKDF (reference sequence). The CDR3 covers 15 residues. Trimming took off 0 bases at V and 7 bases at J, with 12 bases between the two ends. This CDR3 reads CATSRDSKSTEKLFF. The CDR3 DNA reads as TGTGCCACCAGCAGAGACAGCAAGTCCACTGAAAAACTGTTTTTT. Variable domain in full (rest from reference TRBV15 and TRBJ1-4): DAMVIQNPRYQVTQFGKPVTLSCSQTLNHNVMYWYQQKSSQAPKLLFHYYDKDFNNEADTPDNFQSRRPNTSFCFLDIRSPGLGDTAMYLCATSRDSKSTEKLFFGSGTQLSVL.

The gene calls are TRBV5-6 and TRBJ2-1, with D possibly called TRBD1 or TRBD2 (5 bases each). Germline V gives CDR1 SGHDT, CDR2 YYEEEE. V was cut by 4 bases and J by 2 bases, with 13 bases left in between. The CDR3 loop spans 15 amino acids. CDR3 DNA sequence: TGTGCCAGCAGCCCCGACAGACTACCCTACAATGAGCAGTTCTTC. It translates to CASSPDRLPYNEQFF.

This clone was recorded a few times. The gene calls are TRBV6-8 and TRBJ2-7; possibly TRBD1 for D (6 bases). Per the germline V gene, CDR1 is MNHGY and CDR2 is SAAAGT. This CDR3 contains 11 residues. V dropped 9 bases and J dropped 4 bases, with 10 bases sitting between them. The CDR3 spells CASTGPYEQYF. Written as DNA, the CDR3 is TGTGCCAGTACAGGGCCGTACGAGCAGTACTTC.

The chain joins TRBV28 to TRBJ1-5, with a weak D call TRBD1 (5 bases). Trimming cost V 6 bases and J 6 bases, with 15 bases left between them. From germline, CDR1 is MDHEN and CDR2 SYDVKM. The CDR3 is made up of 14 amino acids. CDR3 nucleotides: TGTGCCAGCAGATCTCAGGGAGGGATTCAGCCCCAGCATTTT. It encodes CASRSQGGIQPQHF.

The V and J genes are TRBV6-2 or TRBV6-3 and TRBJ2-5; the D is unclear. The germline V gene has CDR1 MNHEY and CDR2 SVGEGT. The V end was cut by 0 bases, the J end by 7 bases, with 6 bases between. The CDR3 is made up of 12 amino acids. Here the CDR3 DNA reads TGTGCCAGCAGTTACTCCTATGGGACCCAGTACTTC. Translation gives CASSYSYGTQYF.

The chain uses TRBV9 and TRBJ2-1, with TRBD2 matching 10 bases. CDR1 and CDR2 from the germline V gene are SGDLS and YYNGEE. The CDR3 extends over 16 amino acids. V lost 0 bases to trimming and J lost 9 bases; unmatched junction nucleotides: 9. The CDR3 DNA follows: TGTGCCAGCAGCGTAGTTGTAGCGGGAGGTTTAGCTGAGCAGTTCTTC. Amino acids: CASSVVVAGGLAEQFF.